The entry below gives a single T cell receptor beta chain sequence along with its context. The clone's antigen remains unknown. No much larger clone is present one base from it, and per-base qualities are unavailable. The library was prepared using the immunoSEQ multiplex PCR assay. TCRdb provides this immuneACCESS table in a form limited to in-frame rearrangements. Some clones are lacking; in checked studies, under half of them reflect an unresolved V gene, and why the rest are absent is not known. The sample table shows around 250,000 clones, and roughly four fifths are seen once. The top ten constitute roughly 14% of the sample. The data stem from a study of control samples from healthy donors and cancer patients (dated by TCRdb to about 2020). Measured from the cysteine to the phenylalanine, the CDR3 is 13 residues long. CDR3 DNA is the only sequence kept; it has 39 bases, read in frame from the first base. Between the V and J ends, shortened by 0 bases and 3 bases respectively, the junction contains 6 bases. CDR1 ENHRY and CDR2 SYGVKD were looked up in the germline V gene.

Source material: PBMCs. In this chain, TRBV10-3 is recombined with TRBJ2-7; the D gene is unclear. This TCR was sampled from a woman aged 60-75 years with lung cancer. The bases read TGTGCCATCAGTGAGTCGCAGCGCTACGAGCAGTACTTC. This is translated as CAISESQRYEQYF.